This T cell receptor beta chain was obtained from a study of T cell clones after liver transplantation. Study details: TCRbeta sequencing after a pre-transplant mixed lymphocyte reaction identified graft-donor-reactive clones, later tracked in post-transplant blood. Apart from a few HCV-positive recipients, transplants were for non-autoimmune, non-viral reasons.

Per germline, CDR1 MNHEY and CDR2 SMNVEV (reference sequence). This CDR3 region has 16 residues. Unmatched junction bases numbered 9, after V lost 2 bases and J lost 5 bases. Sequencing was performed with immunoSEQ multiplex PCR; in TCRdb, only in-frame clones are kept and a portion is missing. Altogether 20,000 or so clones are present, about 94% being singletons, with the ten largest covering approximately 25%. The table lists this clone with a count of one. The input for sequencing was CD8+ T cells from blood, taken 25 months after liver transplant. The receptor comes from a human patient who received a liver transplant. A subset of T cells may come from the graft donor. The chain uses TRBV27 and TRBJ2-5; 9 bases map to TRBD1. The CDR3 is CASSLDRDRVRETQYF. CDR3 in DNA: TGTGCCAGCAGTTTAGACCGGGACAGGGTCCGGGAGACCCAGTACTTC.